This T cell receptor (beta chain) was retrieved from a study of cytotoxic CD8 clonotypes in ibrutinib-treated CLL. Study information: Patients gave response samples after a median roughly 11 months of treatment, range 6 to 36. Samples averaged roughly 260,000 productive templates and 90,000 to 95,000 productive rearrangements.

The CDR3 is made up of 15 amino acids. Germline V lookup: CDR1 SGHVS, CDR2 FNYEAQ. Trimming cost V 5 bases and J 0 bases; bases outside gene matches: 2. General study points: Circulating CD8+ T-cell counts were tracked by baseline clonality, which exceeded that of age-matched healthy donors.

For this clone: The antigen is not known.

A 1 in 200,000 to 1 in 1 million T cell depth was the sequencing target. Generated by immunoSEQ multiplex PCR, the TCRdb table keeps only in-frame clones and is missing some. The table shows tens of thousands of clones, with more than 60% occurring only once. The chain is built from TRBV7-6 and TRBJ2-2, with 8 bases identical to TRBD1. This TCR derives from a human donor with chronic lymphocytic leukemia. Specimen: PBMCs, collected after 12 months of ibrutinib treatment. DNA for the CDR3: TGTGCCAGCAGCCAGACAGGGGCGAACACCGGGGAGCTGTTTTTT. Its translation is CASSQTGANTGELFF.